This TCR beta chain was obtained from a study of Tregs in tolerant kidney transplant recipients. Whole-study results and caveats: Changing PCR primers prevented nucleotide comparison between some patients' samples.

Mixed chimerism was transient after nonmyeloablative marrow transplants from related graft donors. The J segment lost 5 bases and the V segment lost 3 bases, leaving 8 bases of the junction unmatched. CDR3 length equals 15 residues. Germline V gene lookup returns CDR1 LNHDA and CDR2 SQIVND (reference sequence). Using immunoSEQ multiplex PCR, the repertoire was profiled, and TCRdb retains in-frame clones only, with some absent. The data hold 90,000 or so clones, with 93% observed a single time. In the case of this clone: The antigen remains undetermined.

Here the sequenced sample was CD4+ T cells from blood (PBMCs), taken 12 months after the transplant. J is TRBJ2-3 and V is TRBV19; TRBD1 agrees at 7 bases. This TCR was recovered from a human patient who received a combined kidney and bone marrow transplant. Some T cells may trace back to the graft donor. CDR3 region: CASSIAPGGGDTQYF. The CDR3 nucleotides read TGTGCCAGTAGTATCGCTCCAGGGGGTGGAGATACGCAGTATTTT.